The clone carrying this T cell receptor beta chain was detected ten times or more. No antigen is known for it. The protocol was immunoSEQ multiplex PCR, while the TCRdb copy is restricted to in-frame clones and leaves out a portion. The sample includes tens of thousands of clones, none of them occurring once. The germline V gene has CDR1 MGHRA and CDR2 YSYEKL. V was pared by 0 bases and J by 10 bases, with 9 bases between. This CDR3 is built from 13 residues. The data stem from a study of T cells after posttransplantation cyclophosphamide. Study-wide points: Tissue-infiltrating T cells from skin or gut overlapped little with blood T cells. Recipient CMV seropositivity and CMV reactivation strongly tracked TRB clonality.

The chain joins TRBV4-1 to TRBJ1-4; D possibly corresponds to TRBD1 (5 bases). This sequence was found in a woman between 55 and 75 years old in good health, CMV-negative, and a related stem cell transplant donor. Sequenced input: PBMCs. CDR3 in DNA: TGCGCCAGCAGCCAAGAATGGAGGGGAAAACTGTTTTTT. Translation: CASSQEWRGKLFF.